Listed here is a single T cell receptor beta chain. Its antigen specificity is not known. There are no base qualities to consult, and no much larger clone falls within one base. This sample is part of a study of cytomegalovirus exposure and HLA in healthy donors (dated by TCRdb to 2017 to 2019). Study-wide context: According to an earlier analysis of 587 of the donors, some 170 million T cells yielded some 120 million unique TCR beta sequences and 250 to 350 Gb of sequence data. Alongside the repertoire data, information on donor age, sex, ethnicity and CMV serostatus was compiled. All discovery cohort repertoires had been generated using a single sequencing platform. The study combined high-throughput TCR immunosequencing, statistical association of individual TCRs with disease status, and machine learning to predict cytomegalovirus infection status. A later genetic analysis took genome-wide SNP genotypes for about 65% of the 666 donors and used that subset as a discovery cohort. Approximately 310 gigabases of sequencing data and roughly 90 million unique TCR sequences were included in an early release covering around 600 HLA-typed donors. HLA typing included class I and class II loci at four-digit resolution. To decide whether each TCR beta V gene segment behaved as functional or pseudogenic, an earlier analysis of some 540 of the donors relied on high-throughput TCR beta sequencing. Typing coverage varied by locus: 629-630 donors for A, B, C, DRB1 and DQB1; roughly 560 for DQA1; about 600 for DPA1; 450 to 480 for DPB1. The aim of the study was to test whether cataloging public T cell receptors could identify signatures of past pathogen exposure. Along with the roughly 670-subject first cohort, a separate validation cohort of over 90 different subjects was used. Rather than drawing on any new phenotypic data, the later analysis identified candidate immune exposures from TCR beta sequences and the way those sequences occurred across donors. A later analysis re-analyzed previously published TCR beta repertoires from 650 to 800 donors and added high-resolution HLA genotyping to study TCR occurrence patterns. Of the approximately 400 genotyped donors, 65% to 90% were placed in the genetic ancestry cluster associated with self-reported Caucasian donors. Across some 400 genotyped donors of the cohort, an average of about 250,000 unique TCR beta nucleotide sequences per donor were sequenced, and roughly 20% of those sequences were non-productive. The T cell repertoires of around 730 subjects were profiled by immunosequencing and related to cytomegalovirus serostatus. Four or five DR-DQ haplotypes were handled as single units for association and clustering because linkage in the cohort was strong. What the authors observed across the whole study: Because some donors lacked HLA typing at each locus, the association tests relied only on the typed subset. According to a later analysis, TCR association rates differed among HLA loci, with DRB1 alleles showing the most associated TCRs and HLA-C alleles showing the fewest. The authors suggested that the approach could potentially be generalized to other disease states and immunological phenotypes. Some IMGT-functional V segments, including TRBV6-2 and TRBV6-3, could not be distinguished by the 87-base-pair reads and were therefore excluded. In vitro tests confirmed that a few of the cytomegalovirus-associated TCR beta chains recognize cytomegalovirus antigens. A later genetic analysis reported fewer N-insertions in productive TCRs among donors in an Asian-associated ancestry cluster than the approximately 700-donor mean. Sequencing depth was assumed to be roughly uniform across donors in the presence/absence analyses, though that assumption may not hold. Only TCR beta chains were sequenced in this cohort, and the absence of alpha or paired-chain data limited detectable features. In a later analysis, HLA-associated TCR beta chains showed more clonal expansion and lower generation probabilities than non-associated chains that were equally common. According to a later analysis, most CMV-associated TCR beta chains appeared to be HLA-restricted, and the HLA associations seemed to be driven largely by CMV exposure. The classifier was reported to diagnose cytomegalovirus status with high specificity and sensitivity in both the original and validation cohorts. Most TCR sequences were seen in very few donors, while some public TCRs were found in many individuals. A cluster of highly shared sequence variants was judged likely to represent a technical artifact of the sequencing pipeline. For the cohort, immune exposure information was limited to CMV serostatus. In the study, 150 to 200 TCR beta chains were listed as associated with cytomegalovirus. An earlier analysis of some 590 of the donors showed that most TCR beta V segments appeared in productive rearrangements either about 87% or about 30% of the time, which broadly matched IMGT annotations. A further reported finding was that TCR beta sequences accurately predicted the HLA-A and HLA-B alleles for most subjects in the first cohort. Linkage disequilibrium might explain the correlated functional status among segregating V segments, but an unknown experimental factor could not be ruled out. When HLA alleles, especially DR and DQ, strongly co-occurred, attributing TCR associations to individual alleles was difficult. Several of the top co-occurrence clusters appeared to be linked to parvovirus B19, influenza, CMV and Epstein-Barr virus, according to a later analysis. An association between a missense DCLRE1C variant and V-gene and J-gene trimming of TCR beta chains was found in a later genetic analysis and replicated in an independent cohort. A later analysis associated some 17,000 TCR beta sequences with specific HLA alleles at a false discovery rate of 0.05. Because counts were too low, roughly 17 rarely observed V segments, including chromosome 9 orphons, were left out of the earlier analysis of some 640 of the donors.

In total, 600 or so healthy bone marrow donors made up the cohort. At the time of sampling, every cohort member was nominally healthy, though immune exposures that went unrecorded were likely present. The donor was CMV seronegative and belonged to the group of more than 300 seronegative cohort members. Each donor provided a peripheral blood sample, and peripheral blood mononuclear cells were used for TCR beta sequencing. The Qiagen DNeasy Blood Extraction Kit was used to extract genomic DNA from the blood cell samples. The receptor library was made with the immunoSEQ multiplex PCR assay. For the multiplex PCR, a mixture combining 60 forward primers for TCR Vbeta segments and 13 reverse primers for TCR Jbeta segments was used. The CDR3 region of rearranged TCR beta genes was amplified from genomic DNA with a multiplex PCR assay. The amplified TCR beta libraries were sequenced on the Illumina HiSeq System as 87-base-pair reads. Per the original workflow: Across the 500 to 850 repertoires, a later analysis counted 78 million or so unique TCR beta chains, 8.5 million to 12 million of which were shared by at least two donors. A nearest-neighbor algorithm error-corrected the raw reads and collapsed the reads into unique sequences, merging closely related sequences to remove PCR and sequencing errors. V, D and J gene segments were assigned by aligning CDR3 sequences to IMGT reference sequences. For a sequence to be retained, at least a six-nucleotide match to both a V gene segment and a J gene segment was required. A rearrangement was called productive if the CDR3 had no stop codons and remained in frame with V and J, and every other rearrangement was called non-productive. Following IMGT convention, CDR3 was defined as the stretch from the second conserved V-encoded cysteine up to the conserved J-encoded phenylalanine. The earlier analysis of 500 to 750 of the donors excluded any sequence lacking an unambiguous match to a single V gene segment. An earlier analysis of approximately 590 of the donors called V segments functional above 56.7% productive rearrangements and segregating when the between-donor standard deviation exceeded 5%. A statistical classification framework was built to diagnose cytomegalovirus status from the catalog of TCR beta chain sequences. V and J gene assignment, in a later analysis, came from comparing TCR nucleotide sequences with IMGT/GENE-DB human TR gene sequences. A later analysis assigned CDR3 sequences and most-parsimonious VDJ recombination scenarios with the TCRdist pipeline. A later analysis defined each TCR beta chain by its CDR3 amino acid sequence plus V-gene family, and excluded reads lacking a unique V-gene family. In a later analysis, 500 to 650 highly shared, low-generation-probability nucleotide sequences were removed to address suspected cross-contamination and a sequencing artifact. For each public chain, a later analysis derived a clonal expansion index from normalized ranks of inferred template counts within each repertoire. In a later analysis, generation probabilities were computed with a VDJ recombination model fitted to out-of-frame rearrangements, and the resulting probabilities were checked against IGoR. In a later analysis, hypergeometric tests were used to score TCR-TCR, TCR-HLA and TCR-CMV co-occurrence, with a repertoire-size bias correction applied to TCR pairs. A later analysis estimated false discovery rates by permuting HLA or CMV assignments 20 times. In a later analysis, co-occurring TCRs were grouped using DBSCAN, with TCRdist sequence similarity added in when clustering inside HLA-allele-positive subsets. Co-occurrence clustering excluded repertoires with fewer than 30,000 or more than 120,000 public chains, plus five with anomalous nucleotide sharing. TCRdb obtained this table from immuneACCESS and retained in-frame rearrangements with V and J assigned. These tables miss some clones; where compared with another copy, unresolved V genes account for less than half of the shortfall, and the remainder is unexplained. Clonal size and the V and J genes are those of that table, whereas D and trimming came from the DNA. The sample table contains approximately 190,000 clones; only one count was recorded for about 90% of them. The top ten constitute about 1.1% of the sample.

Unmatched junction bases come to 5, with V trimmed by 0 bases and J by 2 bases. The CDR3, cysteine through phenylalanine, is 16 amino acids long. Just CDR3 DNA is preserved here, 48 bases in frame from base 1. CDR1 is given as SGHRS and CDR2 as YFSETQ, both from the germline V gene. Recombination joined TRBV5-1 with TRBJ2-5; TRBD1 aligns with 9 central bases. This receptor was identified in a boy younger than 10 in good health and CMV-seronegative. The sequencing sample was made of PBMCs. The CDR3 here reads CASSLGGTGQQETQYF. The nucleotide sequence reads TGCGCCAGCAGCTTGGGGGGGACAGGGCAACAAGAGACCCAGTACTTC. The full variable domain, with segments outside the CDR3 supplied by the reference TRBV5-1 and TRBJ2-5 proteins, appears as KAGVTQTPRYLIKTRGQQVTLSCSPISGHRSVSWYQQTPGQGLQFLFEYFSETQRNKGNFPGRFSGRQFSNSRSEMNVSTLELGDSALYLCASSLGGTGQQETQYFGPGTRLLVL.